Below are 27 T cell receptor beta chains sequenced from a single sample in a study of blood T cell repertoires in COVID-19. Clones were read by immunoSEQ multiplex PCR, and TCRdb kept only the in-frame ones, dropping some. The table shows approximately 390,000 clones, with around 90% occurring only once. The sequenced material came from PBMCs or T cells enriched from blood (not recorded which). These receptor sequences come from a woman aged 40-49 years with acute COVID-19.

The rearrangement uses TRBV3-1 (or the pseudogene TRBV3-2) and TRBJ2-7; 8 bases line up with TRBD2. This CDR3 is 13 amino acids long. CDR1 and CDR2 from the germline V gene are LGHDT and YNNKEL (reference sequence). Unmatched junction bases numbered 4, after V lost 3 bases and J lost 6 bases. CDR3 coding DNA: TGTGCCAGCAGCCAGGGGACTAGGATCGAGCAGTACTTC. It is translated as CASSQGTRIEQYF.

The rearrangement links TRBV11-2 to TRBJ2-3; 9 positions agree with TRBD2. The CDR3 is 17 residues long. Germline V gene sequence: CDR1 SGHAT, CDR2 FQNNGV. The trim removed 3 bases at V and 0 bases at J, leaving 7 bases unmatched. CDR3 sequence reads: CASSFTSGPSSTDTQYF. In nucleotides, the CDR3 is TGTGCCAGCAGCTTTACTAGCGGGCCCTCTAGCACAGATACGCAGTATTTT.

V and J are TRBV7-2 and TRBJ1-1; the D gene is possibly TRBD1 (5 bases). Trimming pared 1 base from V and 0 bases from J, leaving 9 bases between. The CDR3 spans 15 residues. The germline V gene encodes CDR1 SGHTA and CDR2 FQGNSA. In nucleotides, the CDR3 is TGTGCCAGCAGCTTAGTGGGGGGGATGAACACTGAAGCTTTCTTT. The encoded protein is CASSLVGGMNTEAFF.

About this clone itself: This CDR3 is also generated by other DNA sequences in the sample. The chain couples TRBV12-3 or TRBV12-4 to TRBJ1-3, with no clear D. V was clipped by 3 bases and J by 0 bases, with 3 bases between them. The CDR3 is made up of 13 amino acids. For the CDR3, the DNA is TGTGCCAGCAGTTTCGGCTCTGGAAACACCATATATTTT. Translating gives CASSFGSGNTIYF.

The rearrangement uses TRBV7-9 and TRBJ1-1; no clear D gene. Trimming stripped 3 bases from V and 0 bases from J, with 5 bases between. Germline loops: CDR1 SEHNR, CDR2 FQNEAQ (reference sequence). This CDR3 is 13 amino acids long. Here the CDR3 reads CASSFYLNTEAFF. CDR3 in DNA: TGTGCCAGCAGCTTTTACTTGAACACTGAAGCTTTCTTT.

The rearrangement joins TRBV9 to TRBJ2-2, with D maybe TRBD1 (5 bases). CDR3 size: 14 residues. CDR1 and CDR2 from the germline V gene are SGDLS and YYNGEE. V shed 3 bases and J shed 6 bases, with 12 bases lying between them. DNA for the CDR3: TGTGCCAGCAGCGCTCAGGGAACCGCCGGGGAGCTGTTTTTT. It is translated as CASSAQGTAGELFF.

This chain connects TRBV10-3 to TRBJ2-7, with 9 bases aligning to TRBD2. Germline V CDR1 and CDR2: ENHRY, SYGVKD. With 0 bases clipped from V and 4 bases from J, the junction kept 7 bases outside the gene matches. This CDR3 spans 16 amino acids. The CDR3 DNA reads TGTGCCATCAGTGAGTCCGTTGCGGGGGGGCTATACGAGCAGTACTTC. It translates to CAISESVAGGLYEQYF.

V and J are TRBV1 and TRBJ2-1; the table's D call TRBD2 went unverified against the DNA. TRBV1 counts as a pseudogene. The CDR3 has 16 residues. The CDR3 region is CTSSHVAGPNYNEQFF. CDR3 bases: TGCACCAGCAGCCATGTAGCGGGGCCTAACTACAATGAGCAGTTCTTC.

V usage is TRBV9 and J usage is TRBJ1-3; tentative D call: TRBD1 (6 bases). V gave up 2 bases and J gave up 0 bases, with 9 bases separating them. This CDR3 region has 15 residues. CDR1 and CDR2 from the germline V gene are SGDLS and YYNGEE. This CDR3 is CASSVRQDSGNTIYF. CDR3 bases: TGTGCCAGCAGCGTCCGACAGGACTCTGGAAACACCATATATTTT.

The chain employs TRBV7-8 and TRBJ2-3; D is unresolved. Germline V CDR1 and CDR2: SGHVS, FQNEAQ. The length of the CDR3 is 13 residues. V gave up 5 bases and J gave up 5 bases, with 11 bases separating them. CDR3 nucleotide sequence: TGTGCCAGCAGCCGAGCCCGTAAAGATACGCAGTATTTT. Translating it yields CASSRARKDTQYF.

The chain combines TRBV5-1 with TRBJ1-1; 7 bases agree with TRBD1. This CDR3 is built from 14 residues. The V gene end was trimmed by 4 bases and the J gene end by 3 bases; junction bases not matched to a gene: 6. The germline gives CDR1 SGHRS, CDR2 YFSETQ. The CDR3 DNA sequence: TGCGCCAGCAGCGTGCAGGGGGGCGACACTGAAGCTTTCTTT. The encoded protein is CASSVQGGDTEAFF.

The V call is TRBV15, the J call TRBJ2-3; TRBD2 aligns across 8 bases. Per germline, CDR1 LNHNV and CDR2 YYDKDF (reference sequence). V was pared by 2 bases and J by 5 bases, with 6 bases of the junction left unmatched. There are 15 residues in the CDR3. The CDR3 loop is CATSRPRGGQDTQYF. The CDR3 bases are TGTGCCACCAGCAGACCCCGGGGGGGCCAAGATACGCAGTATTTT.

Here the CDR3 reads CASSTSQGSVAQYF. The CDR3 region has the DNA TGTGCCAGCAGCACCTCACAGGGATCGGTAGCGCAGTACTTC. V and J are TRBV11-2 and TRBJ2-7; D is perhaps TRBD1 (6 bases). CDR1 is SGHAT, CDR2 FQNNGV, per germline. The CDR3 has 14 amino acids. Between the trimmed V and J ends, which lost 5 bases and 9 bases, there was a span of 20 bases.

The V gene is TRBV6-5, the J gene TRBJ1-3, with D perhaps matching TRBD1 (6 bases). Germline CDR1 is MNHEY and CDR2 is SVGAGI. V shed 6 bases and J shed 4 bases, with 10 bases lying between them. CDR3 size: 13 residues. This CDR3 is CASRGQLGNTIYF. In DNA form, the CDR3 reads TGTGCCAGCAGGGGACAACTCGGAAACACCATATATTTT.

The chain couples TRBV19 to TRBJ2-2; TRBD1 agrees at 12 bases. This CDR3 is 19 amino acids long. V was clipped by 5 bases and J by 2 bases; unmatched bases: 12. Germline CDR1 LNHDA, CDR2 SQIVND (reference sequence). The CDR3 is CASSLGTGGEYRNTGELFF. The CDR3 DNA reads TGTGCCAGTAGTCTAGGGACAGGGGGCGAGTACCGAAACACCGGGGAGCTGTTTTTT.

The genes are TRBV6-1 and TRBJ1-5, with D possibly TRBD1 on 5 matching bases. CDR3 length: 15 amino acids. Trimming left V 0 bases short and J 3 bases short, with 9 bases between. The germline CDR1 and CDR2 sequences are MNHNS and SASEGT. CDR3 nucleotides: TGTGCCAGCAGTGAAGCGGAGGGGTCCAATCAGCCCCAGCATTTT. Protein sequence: CASSEAEGSNQPQHF.

The chain recombines TRBV2 with TRBJ2-6, with D perhaps matching TRBD1 (6 bases). Germline CDR1 reads SNHLY; CDR2 reads FYNNEI. The CDR3 runs to 16 residues. V was trimmed by 7 bases and J by 0 bases, leaving 13 bases between them. The CDR3 DNA reads TGTGCCAGCAAGGTTTGGGGGCCCTCTGGGGCCAACGTCCTGACTTTC. This codes for CASKVWGPSGANVLTF.

The rearrangement joins TRBV3-1 (or the pseudogene TRBV3-2) to TRBJ2-5; D is uncertain. CDR3 length equals 16 residues. V gave up 0 bases and J gave up 5 bases, with 16 bases separating them. Germline V lookup: CDR1 LGHDT, CDR2 YNNKEL (reference sequence). The CDR3 region is CASSQDLGILTETQYF. The CDR3 DNA follows: TGTGCCAGCAGCCAAGATCTGGGCATCCTCACGGAGACCCAGTACTTC.

The rearrangement uses TRBV10-3 and TRBJ2-1, with a tentative D call TRBD1 (5 bases). The CDR3 has 12 amino acids. V was pared by 2 bases and J by 6 bases, with 5 bases between. Germline loops: CDR1 ENHRY, CDR2 SYGVKD. In DNA form, the CDR3 reads TGTGCCATCAGTGAGCAGGGCAATGAGCAGTTCTTC. Translating it yields CAISEQGNEQFF.

V gene TRBV11-2 combines with J gene TRBJ2-2; the match to TRBD2 covers 10 bases. Trimming took 3 bases from V and 5 from J; bases not matched to a gene: 3. Germline CDR1 is SGHAT and CDR2 is FQNNGV. CDR3 length equals 15 residues. CDR3 bases: TGTGCCAGCAGCTTGGGAGCGGGGGGGACCGGGGAGCTGTTTTTT. As protein: CASSLGAGGTGELFF. The whole variable domain, remainder taken from reference TRBV11-2 and TRBJ2-2, is EAGVAQSPRYKIIEKRQSVAFWCNPISGHATLYWYQQILGQGPKLLIQFQNNGVVDDSQLPKDRFSAERLKGVDSTLKIQPAKLEDSAVYLCASSLGAGGTGELFFGEGSRLTVL.

CDR3 loop: CASGLGLGQPQHF. The CDR3 DNA follows: TGTGCTAGTGGTTTGGGTCTCGGGCAGCCCCAGCATTTT. This sequence joins TRBV12-5 and TRBJ1-5; D uncertain. This CDR3 is 13 amino acids long. Deletions cut 1 base from V and 7 bases from J, with 8 bases between. Germline V lookup: CDR1 LGHNT, CDR2 FRNRAP.

The chain has TRBV13 and TRBJ1-2; 7 nucleotides agree with TRBD1. Germline V gene data show CDR1 as PRHDT and CDR2 as FYEKMQ (reference sequence). V shed 5 bases, J shed 2 bases, and the junction held 11 bases outside the gene matches. The CDR3 length is 16 residues. CDR3 sequence: CASSINPGTANYGYTF. The CDR3 region has the DNA TGTGCCAGCAGCATAAACCCTGGGACAGCCAACTATGGCTACACCTTC. Variable domain in full (rest from reference TRBV13 and TRBJ1-2): AAGVIQSPRHLIKEKRETATLKCYPIPRHDTVYWYQQGPGQDPQFLISFYEKMQSDKGSIPDRFSAQQFSDYHSELNMSSLELGDSALYFCASSINPGTANYGYTFGSGTRLTVV.

The chain is built from TRBV3-1 (or the pseudogene TRBV3-2) and TRBJ1-2; a weak D match, TRBD1 (5 bases). V was pared by 1 base and J by 8 bases, with 14 bases between. The V gene's germline CDR1 is LGHDT and CDR2 YNNKEL (reference sequence). This CDR3 has 14 amino acids. Here the CDR3 reads CASSQVRGKKGYTF. In DNA form, the CDR3 reads TGTGCCAGCAGCCAAGTTCGGGGGAAGAAGGGCTACACCTTC.

The chain links TRBV5-8 to TRBJ2-5; 10 bases align to TRBD1. CDR1 is SGHTS, CDR2 YDEGEE, per germline. V gave up 5 bases and J gave up 5 bases; unmatched junction bases: 6. CDR3 length equals 14 residues. CDR3 region: CASSFDRGQETQYF. Written as DNA, the CDR3 is TGTGCCAGCAGTTTCGACAGGGGGCAGGAGACCCAGTACTTC.

The V and J genes are TRBV19 and TRBJ1-1, with 8 bases fitting TRBD1. Germline CDR1 reads LNHDA; CDR2 reads SQIVND (reference sequence). J lost 5 bases, V lost 4 bases, and 9 bases had no gene match. This CDR3 has 15 residues. CDR3 residues: CASSNGQGVVTEAFF. For the CDR3, the DNA is TGTGCCAGTAGTAACGGACAGGGAGTGGTTACTGAAGCTTTCTTT.

V gene TRBV11-2 combines with J gene TRBJ1-2; possible D gene TRBD1, 6 bases. Looked up from germline, CDR1 is SGHAT and CDR2 is FQNNGV. Trimming took 0 bases from V and 3 from J, leaving 8 bases between them. CDR3 length: 14 amino acids. In nucleotides, the CDR3 is TGTGCCAGCAGCTTAGATGGGGGCGACTATGGCTACACCTTC. It yields the protein CASSLDGGDYGYTF.

V gene TRBV5-1 combines with J gene TRBJ2-7, with 7 positions matching TRBD1. This CDR3 contains 14 residues. V lost 5 bases and J lost 0; bases outside the gene matches: 5. Germline V gives CDR1 SGHRS, CDR2 YFSETQ. The CDR3 reads CASRTTGDSYEQYF. The DNA for the CDR3 is TGCGCCAGCAGAACCACAGGGGACTCCTACGAGCAGTACTTC.